One T cell receptor (beta chain) is described in this entry. cDNA libraries of TCR beta carried unique molecular identifiers. Once 1 to 10 million T cells were used, about half a million cDNA molecules resulted. TCRdb reanalysed the PCR reads using MiXCR and keeps one entry per CDR3 protein. The table shows fewer than 850,000 distinct CDR3 sequences, with 40% to 55% occurring only once. The entry originates in a study of post-analysis software for immune sequencing data. The sequenced material came from blood. The TCR comes from a girl aged 5-17 years with multiple sclerosis.

The CDR3 loop reads CATSEWDNNEQFF. In nucleotides, the CDR3 is TGTGCCACCAGTGAATGGGACAACAATGAGCAGTTCTTC. V and J are TRBV24-1 and TRBJ2-1; a possible D gene is TRBD1 (6 bases). V was trimmed by 4 bases and J by 5 bases, leaving 8 bases between them. CDR3 length: 13 amino acids. Germline values: CDR1 KGHDR, CDR2 SFDVKD.